The 7 T cell receptor beta chains given below trace back to one sample, sequenced in a study of shared clonotypes between healthy human individuals. TCRdb keeps only in-frame clones here, not all; method: immunoSEQ multiplex PCR. Here the sample spans approximately 2.3 million clones, roughly 93% being singletons. Sequenced: naive CD4+ T cells from PBMCs. Indicated subset: CD45RA+ positively selected. The receptors were sampled from a man younger than 35 in good health. Some clones in this sample may be carry-over from other donors' samples.

The chain uses TRBV5-4 and TRBJ2-1, with 8 positions matching TRBD2. The CDR3 is 17 residues long. Trimming removed 3 bases from V and 1 base from J; junction bases left unmatched: 9. Germline V lookup: CDR1 SGHNT, CDR2 YYREEE (reference sequence). CDR3 nucleotide sequence: TGTGCCAGCAGCTCCGGGGGTAGCGGGACTTCCTACAATGAGCAGTTCTTC. It yields the protein CASSSGGSGTSYNEQFF. Together with reference TRBV5-4 and TRBJ2-1, the CDR3 gives the full variable domain: ETGVTQSPTHLIKTRGQQVTLRCSSQSGHNTVSWYQQALGQGPQFIFQYYREEENGRGNFPPRFSGLQFPNYSSELNVNALELDDSALYLCASSSGGSGTSYNEQFFGPGTRLTVL.

This sequence joins TRBV27 and TRBJ2-7, with TRBD2 identical over 14 bases. Trimming cost V 4 bases and J 6 bases; bases outside gene matches: 8. CDR1 and CDR2 from the germline V gene are MNHEY and SMNVEV (reference sequence). The CDR3 spans 16 residues. Here the CDR3 DNA reads TGTGCCAGCAGTTCTCCCGGGACTAGCGGGAGTCCCGAGCAGTACTTC. Amino acid sequence: CASSSPGTSGSPEQYF.

This clone appeared once. The genes are TRBV18 and TRBJ2-3, with 9 nucleotides matching TRBD2. With V trimmed by 6 bases and J by 8 bases, 15 bases remained unmatched. This CDR3 region has 16 residues. CDR1 and CDR2 (germline): KGHSH, LQKENI. The CDR3 nucleotides read TGTGCCAGCTCCCCGTTAGCGGGAGTGGGGGATGGTACGCAGTATTTT. This sequence encodes CASSPLAGVGDGTQYF.

About this clone: The same CDR3 can be traced to other DNA sequences in this sample. The J gene is TRBJ2-7, the V gene TRBV6-5; 8 bases are shared with TRBD1. With V trimmed by 3 bases and J by 3 bases, 4 bases remained unmatched. Germline V gene sequence: CDR1 MNHEY, CDR2 SVGAGI. This CDR3 spans 14 amino acids. CDR3 loop: CASSYRTGRYEQYF. The CDR3 nucleotides read TGTGCCAGCAGTTATAGGACAGGGCGCTACGAGCAGTACTTC.

The rearrangement uses TRBV28 and TRBJ2-5; TRBD1 is a possible D gene (5 bases). V was pared by 6 bases and J by 5 bases, with 25 bases between. Germline V gene data show CDR1 as MDHEN and CDR2 as SYDVKM. The CDR3 length is 17 residues. CDR3 DNA sequence: TGTGCCAGCAGCCAACCGAAGATGACAGCGCAGAGGGAGACCCAGTACTTC. This gives the protein CASSQPKMTAQRETQYF.

The V and J genes are TRBV18 and TRBJ1-1; 7 nucleotides agree with TRBD1. CDR3 length equals 15 residues. Unmatched junction bases numbered 10, after V lost 6 bases and J lost 3 bases. Germline loops: CDR1 KGHSH, CDR2 LQKENI. As DNA, the CDR3 is TGTGCCAGCTCGACTCGCCAAACAGGGGACACTGAAGCTTTCTTT. Protein: CASSTRQTGDTEAFF.

The chain has TRBV6-1 and TRBJ1-6; D perhaps matches TRBD1 (5 bases). Germline V gene data show CDR1 as MNHNS and CDR2 as SASEGT. The germline V and J ends were trimmed by 8 bases and 7 bases, with 18 bases remaining between them. This CDR3 has 15 residues. DNA of the CDR3: TGTGCCAGCGGCATGGGGCCCCAACAAAATTCACCCCTCCACTTT. Its protein product is CASGMGPQQNSPLHF.